This T cell receptor beta chain was profiled in a study of blood T cell repertoires in COVID-19. Sequencing used immunoSEQ multiplex PCR; TCRdb keeps in-frame clones, though not all of them. The repertoire holds more than 200,000 clones, with approximately 82% as singletons. Deletions cut 6 bases from V and 0 bases from J, with 14 bases between. The CDR3 loop spans 15 amino acids. Germline CDR1 reads MNHEY; CDR2 reads SVGAGI. Only one count was recorded for this clone. The clonotype comes from a woman aged 80 or over with active or convalescent COVID-19. The sequenced material came from peripheral blood. The chain joins TRBV6-5 to TRBJ1-1, with D perhaps TRBD1 (5 bases). CDR3 DNA: TGTGCCAGCAGCCCCCAAGGGGCCATGAACACTGAAGCTTTCTTT. Residues: CASSPQGAMNTEAFF.